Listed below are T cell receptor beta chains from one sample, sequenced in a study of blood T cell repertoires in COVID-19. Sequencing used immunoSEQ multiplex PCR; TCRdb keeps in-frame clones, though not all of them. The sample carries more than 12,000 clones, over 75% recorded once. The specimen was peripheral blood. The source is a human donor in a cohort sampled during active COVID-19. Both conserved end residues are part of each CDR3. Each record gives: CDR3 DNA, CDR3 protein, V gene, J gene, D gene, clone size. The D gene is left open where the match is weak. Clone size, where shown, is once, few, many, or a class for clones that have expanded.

cdr3_nt: TGTGCCAGCAGCTTCGGGACACTCAACTATGGCTACACCTTC
cdr3_aa: CASSFGTLNYGYTF
v_call: TRBV6-5
j_call: TRBJ1-2
d_call: -
clone_size: -

cdr3_nt: TGTGCCAGCAGCCCTACCGGGACAGGGGTAGACACCATATATTTT
cdr3_aa: CASSPTGTGVDTIYF
v_call: TRBV7-3
j_call: TRBJ1-3
d_call: TRBD1
clone_size: -

cdr3_nt: TGTGCCAGCAGCTCCCGTGCGGGGAATGAAAAACTGTTTTTT
cdr3_aa: CASSSRAGNEKLFF
v_call: TRBV5-4
j_call: TRBJ1-4
d_call: -
clone_size: -

cdr3_nt: TGCAGTGCTAGTCCCTTAGGGACTACCGGGGAGACCCAGTACTTC
cdr3_aa: CSASPLGTTGETQYF
v_call: TRBV20-1
j_call: TRBJ2-5
d_call: TRBD2
clone_size: -

cdr3_nt: TGTGCCAGCAGTTACCCCGCGGAAGAGACCCAGTACTTC
cdr3_aa: CASSYPAEETQYF
v_call: TRBV6-6
j_call: TRBJ2-5
d_call: -
clone_size: -

cdr3_nt: TGTGCCAGCAGCTTAACGGGGGGTTCCGAGCAGTACTTC
cdr3_aa: CASSLTGGSEQYF
v_call: TRBV7-3
j_call: TRBJ2-7
d_call: -
clone_size: once

cdr3_nt: TGTGCCAGCAGTGGAGGTCCGGGGGATACGCAGTATTTT
cdr3_aa: CASSGGPGDTQYF
v_call: TRBV6-4
j_call: TRBJ2-3
d_call: -
clone_size: -

cdr3_nt: TGTGCCAGCAGCTCCGCTGGGGGGGTTGTTAGCGAGCAGTACTTC
cdr3_aa: CASSSAGGVVSEQYF
v_call: TRBV7-6
j_call: TRBJ2-7
d_call: TRBD2
clone_size: -

cdr3_nt: TGTGCCAGCAGCTCCCGGTCGTCGGGGGGAGAGACCCAGTACTTC
cdr3_aa: CASSSRSSGGETQYF
v_call: TRBV5-6
j_call: TRBJ2-5
d_call: TRBD2
clone_size: -

cdr3_nt: TGTGCCAGCAGCTTAGATTGGCGGGGTCAGCCCCAGCATTTT
cdr3_aa: CASSLDWRGQPQHF
v_call: TRBV7-2
j_call: TRBJ1-5
d_call: -
clone_size: few

cdr3_nt: TGTGCCAGCAATGAACAGGGTAGCTCTGGAAACACCATATATTTT
cdr3_aa: CASNEQGSSGNTIYF
v_call: TRBV28
j_call: TRBJ1-3
d_call: -
clone_size: -

cdr3_nt: TGTGCCAGCAGCTTAGTTGTTCTAGCGGGGTGGGAGACCCAGTACTTC
cdr3_aa: CASSLVVLAGWETQYF
v_call: TRBV7-2
j_call: TRBJ2-5
d_call: TRBD2
clone_size: -

cdr3_nt: TGTGCCAGCACCCCCCGAGTTAATCAGCCCCAGCATTTT
cdr3_aa: CASTPRVNQPQHF
v_call: TRBV6-5
j_call: TRBJ1-5
d_call: -
clone_size: -

cdr3_nt: TGTGCCAGCAGTTCTCACTACCGTGGAGAGACCCAGTACTTC
cdr3_aa: CASSSHYRGETQYF
v_call: TRBV6-6
j_call: TRBJ2-5
d_call: -
clone_size: -

cdr3_nt: TGTGCCACCAGCAGACCCCTCCCTAGCGTGGGGAACAATGAGCAGTTCTTC
cdr3_aa: CATSRPLPSVGNNEQFF
v_call: TRBV15
j_call: TRBJ2-1
d_call: -
clone_size: -

cdr3_nt: TGTGCCAGCAGCACGCGACAGAGAAATGAGCAGTACTTC
cdr3_aa: CASSTRQRNEQYF
v_call: TRBV11-3
j_call: TRBJ2-7
d_call: -
clone_size: -

cdr3_nt: TGTGCCAGCAGAAGTTATCAGCAGGGGCAGTCACCCCTCCACTTT
cdr3_aa: CASRSYQQGQSPLHF
v_call: TRBV6-6
j_call: TRBJ1-6
d_call: -
clone_size: -

cdr3_nt: TGTGCCAGTAGTTGGGGCAGGGGATTAACTGAAGCTTTCTTT
cdr3_aa: CASSWGRGLTEAFF
v_call: TRBV19
j_call: TRBJ1-1
d_call: -
clone_size: medium-sized

cdr3_nt: TGTGCCAGCAGTTACTCGAGTAGTGCGGGGGGATCACCCCTCCACTTT
cdr3_aa: CASSYSSSAGGSPLHF
v_call: TRBV6-5
j_call: TRBJ1-6
d_call: -
clone_size: -

cdr3_nt: TGTGCCAGCAGTTTCGGGGGTACAGATACGCAGTATTTT
cdr3_aa: CASSFGGTDTQYF
v_call: TRBV12-3/TRBV12-4
j_call: TRBJ2-3
d_call: -
clone_size: -

cdr3_nt: TGCGCCAGCAGCTTGGGGGCGGGGGAAGAGACCCAGTACTTC
cdr3_aa: CASSLGAGEETQYF
v_call: TRBV5-1
j_call: TRBJ2-5
d_call: TRBD2
clone_size: -

cdr3_nt: TGTGCCAGCAGCTCCGGACTAGCGGGAGAAGGTGAGCAGTTCTTC
cdr3_aa: CASSSGLAGEGEQFF
v_call: TRBV5-5
j_call: TRBJ2-1
d_call: TRBD2
clone_size: -

cdr3_nt: TGCGCCAGCAGCCAAGATGGGGCAGGGGGCTTTTCACCCCTCCACTTT
cdr3_aa: CASSQDGAGGFSPLHF
v_call: TRBV4-1
j_call: TRBJ1-6
d_call: TRBD1
clone_size: few

cdr3_nt: TGTGCCAGCAAGGAACAGCTCCAAGAGACCCAGTACTTC
cdr3_aa: CASKEQLQETQYF
v_call: TRBV5-4
j_call: TRBJ2-5
d_call: -
clone_size: once

cdr3_nt: TGTGCCACCAGTGATTTAGGACAGGGCATCTCCCTACAGCCCCAGCATTTT
cdr3_aa: CATSDLGQGISLQPQHF
v_call: TRBV24-1
j_call: TRBJ1-5
d_call: TRBD1
clone_size: -

cdr3_nt: TGTGCCAGCAGTAGGCGCGGGACAGGGAGGGATGAAAAACTGTTTTTT
cdr3_aa: CASSRRGTGRDEKLFF
v_call: TRBV6-2/TRBV6-3
j_call: TRBJ1-4
d_call: TRBD1
clone_size: -

cdr3_nt: TGTGCCAGCAGCTTTCCGAGTGGTAGCACAGATACGCAGTATTTT
cdr3_aa: CASSFPSGSTDTQYF
v_call: TRBV7-9
j_call: TRBJ2-3
d_call: -
clone_size: -

cdr3_nt: TGTGCCAGTAGTATCACACGGACTAGCAGGGATGAGCAGTTCTTC
cdr3_aa: CASSITRTSRDEQFF
v_call: TRBV19
j_call: TRBJ2-1
d_call: TRBD2
clone_size: -

cdr3_nt: TGTGCCAGCGGATCAGTTACGGGCATTCAGTACTTC
cdr3_aa: CASGSVTGIQYF
v_call: TRBV6-5
j_call: TRBJ2-4
d_call: -
clone_size: -

cdr3_nt: TGTGCCAGCACCCCGGGACACGAATCAAAAAAACTGTTTTTT
cdr3_aa: CASTPGHESKKLFF
v_call: TRBV7-2
j_call: TRBJ1-4
d_call: -
clone_size: -

cdr3_nt: TGTGCCAGCAGAAAGACAGTCTCTGGAAACACCATATATTTT
cdr3_aa: CASRKTVSGNTIYF
v_call: TRBV7-9
j_call: TRBJ1-3
d_call: -
clone_size: medium-sized

cdr3_nt: TGTGCCACCAGTGACAAAACTAGCGGGGAACGCCACGGGGAGCTGTTTTTT
cdr3_aa: CATSDKTSGERHGELFF
v_call: TRBV24-1
j_call: TRBJ2-2
d_call: TRBD2
clone_size: -

cdr3_nt: TGTGCCAGCAGTGACGGCTACGAGCAGTACTTC
cdr3_aa: CASSDGYEQYF
v_call: TRBV6-1
j_call: TRBJ2-7
d_call: -
clone_size: -

cdr3_nt: TGTGCCAGCAGCCCACCGACAGGGATAGTGGCCGGGGAGCTGTTTTTT
cdr3_aa: CASSPPTGIVAGELFF
v_call: TRBV11-1
j_call: TRBJ2-2
d_call: TRBD1
clone_size: -

cdr3_nt: TGTGCCAGCAGCCGACAGGGTGGGGAGCAGTACTTC
cdr3_aa: CASSRQGGEQYF
v_call: TRBV2
j_call: TRBJ2-7
d_call: TRBD1
clone_size: -

cdr3_nt: TGTGCCAGCAGCTTAGGTCGGAGGCCAGGGGCTAATGAAAAACTGTTTTTT
cdr3_aa: CASSLGRRPGANEKLFF
v_call: TRBV11-2
j_call: TRBJ1-4
d_call: -
clone_size: -

cdr3_nt: TGCGCCAGCAGCGCTCTCGAGGACCAAGAGACCCAGTACTTC
cdr3_aa: CASSALEDQETQYF
v_call: TRBV5-1
j_call: TRBJ2-5
d_call: -
clone_size: -

cdr3_nt: TGTGCCAGCAGCCCTGGGGGGCTAGCGGGAGGCACAGATACGCAGTATTTT
cdr3_aa: CASSPGGLAGGTDTQYF
v_call: TRBV7-9
j_call: TRBJ2-3
d_call: TRBD2
clone_size: -

cdr3_nt: TGTGCCAGCAGCCGGCATGATCCCATTCAAAGAAAAAACATTCAGTACTTC
cdr3_aa: CASSRHDPIQRKNIQYF
v_call: TRBV3-1/TRBV3-2
j_call: TRBJ2-4
d_call: -
clone_size: -

cdr3_nt: TGCGCCAGCAGCTCCTTGGGGCTAGCGGGGGGGCTAGATACGCAGTATTTT
cdr3_aa: CASSSLGLAGGLDTQYF
v_call: TRBV5-1
j_call: TRBJ2-3
d_call: TRBD2
clone_size: -

cdr3_nt: TGTGCCAGCAGCTCCCTGACGGAGGGAAACACCATATATTTT
cdr3_aa: CASSSLTEGNTIYF
v_call: TRBV5-5
j_call: TRBJ1-3
d_call: -
clone_size: few

cdr3_nt: TGTGCCAGCAGGGGGGGAACTAGCAGGACCGGGGAGCTGTTTTTT
cdr3_aa: CASRGGTSRTGELFF
v_call: TRBV7-7
j_call: TRBJ2-2
d_call: -
clone_size: -

cdr3_nt: TGTGCCTGGAGTGTTAGCGTGATTCGGGACTACGAGCAGTACTTC
cdr3_aa: CAWSVSVIRDYEQYF
v_call: TRBV30
j_call: TRBJ2-7
d_call: -
clone_size: -

cdr3_nt: TGTGCCAGCAGCCCTGCTGACAGGCTTTGGGGCTACACCTTC
cdr3_aa: CASSPADRLWGYTF
v_call: TRBV3-1/TRBV3-2
j_call: TRBJ1-2
d_call: -
clone_size: -

cdr3_nt: TGTGCCAGCAGGCCTCAGGGGGGTAACACTGAAGCTTTCTTT
cdr3_aa: CASRPQGGNTEAFF
v_call: TRBV6-2/TRBV6-3
j_call: TRBJ1-1
d_call: TRBD1
clone_size: once

cdr3_nt: TGTGCCAGCAGCCCAGGACAGGGCACAGATACGCAGTATTTT
cdr3_aa: CASSPGQGTDTQYF
v_call: TRBV11-2
j_call: TRBJ2-3
d_call: TRBD1
clone_size: -

cdr3_nt: TGTGCCAGTAGTACCGGGACAGGGCAGGACACCGGGGAGCTGTTTTTT
cdr3_aa: CASSTGTGQDTGELFF
v_call: TRBV19
j_call: TRBJ2-2
d_call: TRBD1
clone_size: -

cdr3_nt: TGCGCCAGCAGCTTGGCGCCCAGCGGGAGTTCCTACGAGCAGTACTTC
cdr3_aa: CASSLAPSGSSYEQYF
v_call: TRBV5-1
j_call: TRBJ2-7
d_call: TRBD2
clone_size: -

cdr3_nt: TGTGCCAGTTATAGAGACTATAACTATGGCTACACCTTC
cdr3_aa: CASYRDYNYGYTF
v_call: TRBV2
j_call: TRBJ1-2
d_call: -
clone_size: -

cdr3_nt: TGTGCCAGTCAGAACAGGGGAACCTACGAGCAGTACTTC
cdr3_aa: CASQNRGTYEQYF
v_call: TRBV28
j_call: TRBJ2-7
d_call: TRBD1
clone_size: -

cdr3_nt: TGTGCCAGCAGCGTAGCTACCAGGGGACAGGGGAGACAGACCCAGTACTTC
cdr3_aa: CASSVATRGQGRQTQYF
v_call: TRBV9
j_call: TRBJ2-5
d_call: TRBD1
clone_size: few

cdr3_nt: TGTGCCAGCAGTCCAACACAGGGTACGGACACTGAAGCTTTCTTT
cdr3_aa: CASSPTQGTDTEAFF
v_call: TRBV2
j_call: TRBJ1-1
d_call: -
clone_size: -

cdr3_nt: TGTGCCAGCAGTGACGGTACGGGGGAGCAGTACTTC
cdr3_aa: CASSDGTGEQYF
v_call: TRBV6-4
j_call: TRBJ2-7
d_call: -
clone_size: once

cdr3_nt: TGTGCCAGCAGTCGGGACTCGTTTATCAGCTCCTACAATGAGCAGTTCTTC
cdr3_aa: CASSRDSFISSYNEQFF
v_call: TRBV5-4
j_call: TRBJ2-1
d_call: -
clone_size: -

cdr3_nt: TGTGCCAGCAGGCGGGACAGGGAGGGAAACAATGAGCAGTTCTTC
cdr3_aa: CASRRDREGNNEQFF
v_call: TRBV6-6
j_call: TRBJ2-1
d_call: TRBD1
clone_size: once

cdr3_nt: TGTGCCAGTAGGGACGGGACAGGGCGCAGGGAGACCCAGTACTTC
cdr3_aa: CASRDGTGRRETQYF
v_call: TRBV19
j_call: TRBJ2-5
d_call: TRBD1
clone_size: -

cdr3_nt: TGTGCCAGCAGCCACGGGACAATCCGAAACACTGAAGCTTTCTTT
cdr3_aa: CASSHGTIRNTEAFF
v_call: TRBV6-5
j_call: TRBJ1-1
d_call: -
clone_size: -

cdr3_nt: TGCGCCAGCAGCTCGAGCGGGACTAGCAAATACGAGCAGTACTTC
cdr3_aa: CASSSSGTSKYEQYF
v_call: TRBV5-1
j_call: TRBJ2-7
d_call: TRBD2
clone_size: -

cdr3_nt: TGTGCCAGCAGTACAGGGTCGTGGGGCACTGAAGCTTTCTTT
cdr3_aa: CASSTGSWGTEAFF
v_call: TRBV7-2
j_call: TRBJ1-1
d_call: -
clone_size: -

cdr3_nt: TGTGCCATCACCGACAGGGAAGACTCCTACGAGCAGTACTTC
cdr3_aa: CAITDREDSYEQYF
v_call: TRBV10-3
j_call: TRBJ2-7
d_call: TRBD1
clone_size: -